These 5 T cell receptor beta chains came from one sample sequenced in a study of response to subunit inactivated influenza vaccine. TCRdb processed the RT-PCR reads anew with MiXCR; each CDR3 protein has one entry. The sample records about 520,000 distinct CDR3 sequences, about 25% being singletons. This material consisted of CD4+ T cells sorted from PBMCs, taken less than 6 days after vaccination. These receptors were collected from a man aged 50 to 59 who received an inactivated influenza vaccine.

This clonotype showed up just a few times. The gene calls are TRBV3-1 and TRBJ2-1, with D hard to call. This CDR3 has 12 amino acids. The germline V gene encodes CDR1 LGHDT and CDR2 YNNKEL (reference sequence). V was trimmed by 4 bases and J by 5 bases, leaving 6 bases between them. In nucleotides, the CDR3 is TGTGCCAGCAGCCCCACGCACAATGAGCAGTTCTTC. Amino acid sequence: CASSPTHNEQFF.

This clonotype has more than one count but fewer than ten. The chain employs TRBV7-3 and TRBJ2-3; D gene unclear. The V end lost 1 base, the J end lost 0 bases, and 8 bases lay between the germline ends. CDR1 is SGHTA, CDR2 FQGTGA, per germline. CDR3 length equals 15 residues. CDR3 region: CASSLNPPSTDTQYF. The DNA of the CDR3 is TGTGCCAGCAGCTTAAACCCACCGAGCACAGATACGCAGTATTTT.

The CDR3 nucleotides are TGCAGCACGGGACTAGCGGGGGGTTACAATGAGCAGTTCTTC. Translation gives CSTGLAGGYNEQFF. The chain recombines TRBV29-1 with TRBJ2-1; 15 bases are shared with TRBD2. The CDR3 contains 14 residues. Germline V lookup: CDR1 SQVTM, CDR2 ANQGSEA. V shed 8 bases and J 4 bases; nucleotides not matched to a gene: 3.

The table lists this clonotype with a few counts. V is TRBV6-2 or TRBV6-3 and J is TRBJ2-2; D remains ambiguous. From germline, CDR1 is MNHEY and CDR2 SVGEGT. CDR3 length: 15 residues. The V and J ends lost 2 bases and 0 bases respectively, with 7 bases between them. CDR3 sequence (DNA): TGTGCCAGCAGTTACGTAGGAGCGAACACCGGGGAGCTGTTTTTT. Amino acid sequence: CASSYVGANTGELFF.

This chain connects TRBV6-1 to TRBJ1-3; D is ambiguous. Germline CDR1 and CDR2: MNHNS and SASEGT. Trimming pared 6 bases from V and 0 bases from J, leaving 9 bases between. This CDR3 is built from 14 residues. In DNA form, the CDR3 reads TGTGCCAGCAGCCGACGGAGCTCTGGAAACACCATATATTTT. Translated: CASSRRSSGNTIYF.